This T cell receptor (beta chain) was observed in a study of T cells in women clearing cervical HPV infection. The protocol was immunoSEQ multiplex PCR, while the TCRdb copy is restricted to in-frame clones and leaves out a portion. Seen in this sample are 31,000 or so clones; the ten most common clones hold roughly 4%. The clonotype was recovered from a woman between 18 and 75 years old with a cervical HPV16 infection that either progressed to CIN3+ or cleared (not recorded which). Sequencing was carried out using blood buffy coat.

The CDR3 bases that were read are TGTGCCAGCAGCGTAGGACAGGCCACTGAA. Amino acids: CASSVGQATE. The whole CDR3 region reads CASSVGQATEAFF. This chain joins TRBV9 and TRBJ1-1; perhaps TRBD1 as D (6 bases). Read sequence stops 3 residues before the CDR3 end, and the germline J gene provides the missing end. The V gene's germline CDR1 is SGDLS and CDR2 YYNGEE. V shed 0 bases and J shed 4 bases, with 7 bases lying between them. This CDR3 has 13 residues. Complete variable domain (other parts from reference TRBV9 and TRBJ1-1): DSGVTQTPKHLITATGQRVTLRCSPRSGDLSVYWYQQSLDQGLQFLIQYYNGEERAKGNILERFSAQQFPDLHSELNLSSLELGDSALYFCASSVGQATEAFFGQGTRLTVV.